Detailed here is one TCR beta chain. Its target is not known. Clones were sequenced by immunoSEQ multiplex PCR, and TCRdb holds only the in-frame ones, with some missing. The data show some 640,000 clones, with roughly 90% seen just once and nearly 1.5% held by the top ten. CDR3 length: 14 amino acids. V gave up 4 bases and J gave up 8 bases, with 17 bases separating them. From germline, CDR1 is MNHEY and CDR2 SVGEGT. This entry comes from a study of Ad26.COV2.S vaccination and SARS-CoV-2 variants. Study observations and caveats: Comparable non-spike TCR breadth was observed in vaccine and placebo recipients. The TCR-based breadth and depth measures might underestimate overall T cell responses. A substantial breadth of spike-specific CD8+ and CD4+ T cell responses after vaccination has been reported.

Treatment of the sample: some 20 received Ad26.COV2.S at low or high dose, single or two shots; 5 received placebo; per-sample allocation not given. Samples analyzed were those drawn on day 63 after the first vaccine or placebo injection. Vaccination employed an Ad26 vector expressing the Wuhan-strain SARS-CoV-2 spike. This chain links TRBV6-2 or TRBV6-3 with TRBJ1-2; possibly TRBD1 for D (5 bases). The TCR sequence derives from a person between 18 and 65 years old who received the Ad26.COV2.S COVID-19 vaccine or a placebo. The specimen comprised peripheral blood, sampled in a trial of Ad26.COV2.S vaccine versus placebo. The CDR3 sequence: CASSSDRGSHGYTF. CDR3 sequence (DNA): TGTGCCAGCAGTTCAGACAGAGGCTCCCACGGCTACACCTTC.